One sample yielded the 15 T cell receptor beta chains listed below, sequenced in a study of shared clonotypes between healthy human individuals. Naive CD8 cells were CD45RO-negative, positively selected for CCR7, excluding terminally differentiated effector memory CD45RA+ cells. Measured with immunoSEQ multiplex PCR; TCRdb has only the in-frame clones, and not every one. The repertoire includes millions of clones, approximately 95% of them detected once, and about 1.1% sits in the top ten. The sample comprised naive CD8+ T cells sorted from blood. The source of these receptors is a man younger than 35 in good health.

V is TRBV6-5 and J is TRBJ1-2; 7 bases fit TRBD1. This CDR3 spans 14 amino acids. Germline V gene sequence: CDR1 MNHEY, CDR2 SVGAGI. After removal of 6 bases from V and 8 bases from J, the junction contained 12 bases not matched to a gene. Here the CDR3 reads CASSLTGQEEGYTF. CDR3 nucleotides: TGTGCCAGCAGCCTAACCGGACAGGAAGAAGGCTACACCTTC.

CDR3 protein: CASSPPSGGLKNEQFF. CDR3 coding DNA: TGTGCCAGCAGCCCACCATCGGGCGGGCTAAAGAATGAGCAGTTCTTC. The chain is built from TRBV7-9 and TRBJ2-1, with D perhaps TRBD2 (5 bases). The germline V gene has CDR1 SEHNR and CDR2 FQNEAQ (reference sequence). V was shortened by 5 bases and J by 7 bases, with 21 bases between the two germline ends. The CDR3 spans 16 residues.

CDR3 sequence reads: CASSSSWGNTAEQYF. CDR3 DNA sequence: TGTGCCAGCAGCTCCAGTTGGGGCAATACGGCCGAGCAGTACTTC. The chain combines TRBV7-6 with TRBJ2-7; D might be TRBD1 (5 bases). Germline CDR1 reads SGHVS; CDR2 reads FNYEAQ. Deletions cut 4 bases from V and 6 bases from J, with 19 bases between. The CDR3 runs to 15 residues. The complete variable domain, with remaining parts taken from reference TRBV7-6 and TRBJ2-7, reads GAGVSQSPRYKVTKRGQDVALRCDPISGHVSLYWYRQALGQGPEFLTYFNYEAQQDKSGLPNDRFSAERPEGSISTLTIQRTEQRDSAMYRCASSSSWGNTAEQYFGPGTRLTVT.

Only one count was recorded for this clone. This chain joins TRBV5-1 and TRBJ2-7; D is perhaps TRBD1 (5 bases). V lost 5 bases and J 2 bases, leaving 11 bases between the germline ends. The V gene's germline CDR1 is SGHRS and CDR2 YFSETQ. The CDR3 extends over 13 amino acids. The CDR3 DNA sequence: TGCGCCAGCAGGCCTCAGGGCACCTACGAGCAGTACTTC. This sequence encodes CASRPQGTYEQYF.

This clone was observed once. The chain couples TRBV5-1 to TRBJ2-3, with D hard to call. V was pared by 1 base and J by 0 bases, with 9 bases between. The CDR3 contains 15 residues. Germline CDR1 reads SGHRS; CDR2 reads YFSETQ. CDR3 coding DNA: TGCGCCAGCAGCTTGTCAGAATATAGCACAGATACGCAGTATTTT. Its translation: CASSLSEYSTDTQYF.

This clone has more than one count but fewer than ten. V is TRBV5-4 and J is TRBJ2-5; D may be TRBD1 (6 bases). V was clipped by 0 bases and J by 5 bases, with 8 bases between them. This CDR3 is built from 13 residues. Germline V gives CDR1 SGHNT, CDR2 YYREEE (reference sequence). This CDR3 is CASSLDRDETQYF. The CDR3 region has the DNA TGTGCCAGCAGCTTGGACAGGGACGAGACCCAGTACTTC.

This rearrangement joins TRBV27 to TRBJ1-6, with a weak D call TRBD1 (5 bases). CDR3 length: 13 residues. Trimming took 4 bases from V and 17 from J, leaving 18 bases between them. From germline, CDR1 is MNHEY and CDR2 SMNVEV (reference sequence). The CDR3 protein is CASSSGTGIRVHF. The CDR3 DNA sequence: TGTGCCAGCAGTTCCGGCACAGGTATCCGTGTCCACTTT.

The J gene is TRBJ2-7, the V gene TRBV27; no clear D. V was clipped by 3 bases and J by 1 base, with 7 bases between them. CDR1 is MNHEY, CDR2 SMNVEV, per germline (reference sequence). The length of the CDR3 is 13 residues. CDR3: CASSLADSYEQYF. Here the CDR3 DNA reads TGTGCCAGCAGTTTGGCGGATTCCTACGAGCAGTACTTC.

The J gene is TRBJ2-2, the V gene TRBV10-2; 9 bases fit TRBD2. Germline V lookup: CDR1 WSHSY, CDR2 SAAADI. J lost 5 bases, V lost 6 bases, and 1 base had no gene match. The CDR3 runs 13 residues. The CDR3 is CASRLAGTGELFF. The CDR3 nucleotides read TGCGCCAGCAGGCTAGCGGGGACCGGGGAGCTGTTTTTT.

The chain recombines TRBV6-6 with TRBJ1-2; D is undetermined. The CDR3 has 14 residues. Germline V gene sequence: CDR1 MNHNY, CDR2 SVGAGI (reference sequence). Trimming stripped 7 bases from V and 1 base from J, with 13 bases between. CDR3 residues: CASTDGLRNYGYTF. The CDR3 nucleotides are TGTGCCAGCACCGACGGGTTGCGTAACTATGGCTACACCTTC.

The chain carries TRBV29-1 and TRBJ1-5; D is undetermined. Germline V gene sequence: CDR1 SQVTM, CDR2 ANQGSEA. The CDR3 has 11 amino acids. The V end lost 4 bases, the J end lost 7 bases, and 8 bases lay between the germline ends. The CDR3, as DNA: TGCAGCGTTGGAACGGAGCAGCCCCAGCATTTT. Translated, it gives CSVGTEQPQHF.

This clone was detected once. The CDR3 sequence is CASSYRPVLNEKLFF. The CDR3 region has the DNA TGTGCCAGCAGTTACCGCCCGGTTCTAAATGAAAAACTGTTTTTT. This rearrangement joins TRBV6-5 to TRBJ1-4; D unresolved. This CDR3 has 15 amino acids. Trimming removed 2 bases at V and 5 bases at J, with 12 bases between. The germline V gene has CDR1 MNHEY and CDR2 SVGAGI.

The chain links TRBV10-3 to TRBJ2-3, with D perhaps matching TRBD2 (5 bases). The CDR3 loop spans 15 amino acids. Deletions cut 4 bases from V and 3 bases from J, with 14 bases between. CDR1 and CDR2 (germline): ENHRY, SYGVKD. CDR3 nucleotides: TGTGCCATCAGTGTTGTGAAGGGAGAAACAGATACGCAGTATTTT. The encoded protein is CAISVVKGETDTQYF.

The chain carries TRBV27 and TRBJ2-5; 8 bases fit TRBD2. The CDR3 totals 13 residues. CDR1 and CDR2 from the germline V gene are MNHEY and SMNVEV (reference sequence). V shed 10 bases, J shed 7 bases, and the junction held 11 bases outside the gene matches. CDR3 in DNA: TGTGCCACTGCGGGGGGCGGGGCTGGGACCCAGTACTTC. Its protein is CATAGGGAGTQYF.

V gene TRBV4-1 combines with J gene TRBJ2-6; 9 bases are a match to TRBD1. CDR3 length: 18 amino acids. V trimming: 5 bases; J trimming: 0 bases; junction bases outside the gene matches: 8. Germline loops: CDR1 MGHRA, CDR2 YSYEKL. The CDR3 region has the DNA TGCGCCAGCAGCGCCCGACAGGGGGACTACTCTGGGGCCAACGTCCTGACTTTC. Amino acids: CASSARQGDYSGANVLTF.